The clone carrying this T cell receptor beta chain was observed a single time. The antigen is not known. The use of a sample-barcoded 5' primer and a J-beta primer mix characterized a second PCR of roughly 7 to 11 cycles. A tag from a template-switch adaptor with 12 random nucleotides marked each cDNA molecule. Every sample produced at least 3 million CDR3-containing paired-end reads. Each CDR3 protein is one row after TCRdb ran MiXCR on the 5' RACE reads. The sample carries 1.8 million or so distinct CDR3 sequences, about 39% recorded once. Isolation yielded PBMCs, at least 6.5 million per sample, in every case. These data are taken from a study of blood T cells in healthy people across ages. Overall study results and limits: Greater diversity and more naive CD4+ cells were seen in long-lived donors than in aged donors.

Germline CDR1 MNHEY, CDR2 SVGEGT. CDR3 length equals 13 residues. The sequenced sample was blood. This TCR came from a human donor in good health. The rearrangement joins TRBV6-2 or TRBV6-3 to TRBJ2-4; no firm D call. The better agreement between TRBJ2-7 and the DNA end casts doubt on the J call. In DNA, the CDR3 is TGTGCCAGCTGTAATTCCTTCACCTACGAGCAGTACTTC. It specifies CASCNSFTYEQYF.